A single T cell receptor (beta chain) is shown here with its context. Its target is not known. The CDR3 consists of 12 residues. The V gene lost 0 bases and the J gene lost 6 bases, with 7 bases spanning the gap. Germline CDR1 reads SGHNT; CDR2 reads YYREEE (reference sequence). The data belong to a study of cytomegalovirus exposure and HLA in healthy donors. Notes on the study in general: The presence/absence work took it that sequencing depth was about the same across donors. A missense variant in DCLRE1C was later tied to TCR beta V- and J-gene trimming. Reportedly, cytomegalovirus status was diagnosed with high sensitivity and specificity. Later work found most CMV-associated TCR beta chains apparently HLA-restricted.

Primers: 60 Vbeta forward and 13 Jbeta reverse. Sequencing used immunoSEQ multiplex PCR; TCRdb keeps in-frame clones, though not all of them. The sample includes 100,000 or so clones, more than 75% of them seen just once. The rearrangement links TRBV5-4 to TRBJ2-7; no firm D call. This TCR was recovered from a woman in her forties or fifties in good health and CMV-seropositive. The specimen sequenced was PBMCs. CDR3 residues: CASSLVPSEQYF. The CDR3 nucleotides read TGTGCCAGCAGCTTGGTTCCCAGCGAGCAGTACTTC.